One sample yielded the 19 T cell receptor beta chains listed below, sequenced in a study of shared T cell receptors in the human thymus. TCRdb keeps only in-frame clones here, not all; method: immunoSEQ multiplex PCR. The data contain about 660,000 clones, around 87% of them singletons. Another study also made use of these data, one on human thymus T cells.

Sequenced input: thymocytes. These receptors were collected from a boy younger than two with a congenital heart defect.

DNA for the CDR3: TGTGCCAGCAGTTTTGTGGCGGAGCTGAACTATGGCTACACCTTC. Its translation: CASSFVAELNYGYTF. The chain joins TRBV27 to TRBJ1-2; D is uncertain. V shed 3 bases and J shed 2 bases, with 13 bases lying between them. The CDR3 runs to 15 residues. The germline V gene encodes CDR1 MNHEY and CDR2 SMNVEV (reference sequence).

J is TRBJ2-4 and V is TRBV7-9; 10 bases are shared with TRBD2. This CDR3 region has 17 residues. Germline V gene sequence: CDR1 SEHNR, CDR2 FQNEAQ (reference sequence). V shed 5 bases, J shed 3 bases, and the junction held 10 bases outside the gene matches. CDR3 nucleotides: TGTGCCAGCAGCCCTCAACTAGCGGGAAGTGTCAAAAACATTCAGTACTTC. It yields the protein CASSPQLAGSVKNIQYF.

CDR3 sequence reads: CASSYPSIEAFF. CDR3 coding DNA: TGTGCCAGCAGTTACCCTAGCATAGAAGCTTTCTTT. The chain is built from TRBV6-6 and TRBJ1-1; D call uncertain. CDR1 is MNHNY and CDR2 is SVGAGI in the germline V gene (reference sequence). The V and J ends lost 2 bases and 8 bases respectively, with 9 bases between them. The CDR3 has 12 amino acids.

The chain has TRBV29-1 and TRBJ1-2; D not certain. The V end was cut by 6 bases, the J end by 5 bases, with 10 bases between. The CDR3 spans 11 residues. From germline, CDR1 is SQVTM and CDR2 ANQGSEA. The CDR3 nucleotides read TGCAGCGTCGAGGGAGGGTATGGCTACACCTTC. It encodes CSVEGGYGYTF.

V usage is TRBV9 and J usage is TRBJ2-5; TRBD1 is a possible D gene (6 bases). Trimming stripped 3 bases from V and 3 bases from J, with 9 bases between. The CDR3 is 13 amino acids. Germline CDR1 reads SGDLS; CDR2 reads YYNGEE. The CDR3 nucleotides read TGTGCCAGCAGCGAGCGGACAGAAGAGACCCAGTACTTC. Protein sequence: CASSERTEETQYF.

The V gene is TRBV10-2, the J gene TRBJ2-2; D is possibly TRBD1 (6 bases). In germline, CDR1 is WSHSY, CDR2 SAAADI. Trimming removed 10 bases at V and 4 bases at J, with 25 bases between. This CDR3 has 17 amino acids. Here the CDR3 reads CATHFPTGFEGTGELFF. CDR3 in DNA: TGCGCCACCCACTTTCCTACAGGGTTCGAGGGCACCGGGGAGCTGTTTTTT.

The chain combines TRBV2 with TRBJ1-1, with a weak D call TRBD1 (5 bases). The CDR3 consists of 10 residues. The V end was cut by 4 bases, the J end by 8 bases, with 5 bases between. Germline V CDR1 and CDR2: SNHLY, FYNNEI. CDR3 coding DNA: TGTGCCAGCAGTGCAGGGGAAGCTTTCTTT. Residues: CASSAGEAFF.

The chain employs TRBV7-9 and TRBJ2-2; D is undetermined. Per the germline V gene, CDR1 is SEHNR and CDR2 is FQNEAQ (reference sequence). V dropped 0 bases and J dropped 6 bases, with 11 bases sitting between them. The CDR3 consists of 15 residues. The CDR3 region is CASSLAVQRPGELFF. Written as DNA, the CDR3 is TGTGCCAGCAGCTTAGCGGTTCAGAGGCCCGGGGAGCTGTTTTTT.

The chain combines TRBV15 with TRBJ2-7, with D possibly TRBD2 on 5 matching bases. From germline, CDR1 is LNHNV and CDR2 YYDKDF (reference sequence). Deletions cut 8 bases from V and 3 bases from J, with 17 bases between. The CDR3 has 14 residues. The CDR3 DNA follows: TGTGCCACCGCCCGGGGTAAGCCCTACTACGAGCAGTACTTC. Translated, it gives CATARGKPYYEQYF.

This clone showed up just once. V and J are TRBV15 and TRBJ2-7; 8 bases agree with TRBD2. The CDR3 spans 14 residues. Trimming removed 6 bases from V and 2 bases from J; junction bases left unmatched: 6. Germline V lookup: CDR1 LNHNV, CDR2 YYDKDF (reference sequence). CDR3 protein: CATRTNGGAYEQYF. The CDR3 coding sequence is TGTGCCACCAGAACGAACGGGGGGGCCTACGAGCAGTACTTC. Full variable domain (remainder filled in from reference TRBV15 and TRBJ2-7): DAMVIQNPRYQVTQFGKPVTLSCSQTLNHNVMYWYQQKSSQAPKLLFHYYDKDFNNEADTPDNFQSRRPNTSFCFLDIRSPGLGDTAMYLCATRTNGGAYEQYFGPGTRLTVT.

The V gene is TRBV2, the J gene TRBJ2-1; 8 bases align to TRBD2. The germline V gene has CDR1 SNHLY and CDR2 FYNNEI. J lost 2 bases, V lost 4 bases, and 10 bases had no gene match. This CDR3 spans 17 amino acids. CDR3: CASSGMFTSGTYNEQFF. The CDR3 coding sequence is TGTGCCAGCAGTGGAATGTTTACTAGCGGCACCTACAATGAGCAGTTCTTC.

The chain has TRBV5-6 and TRBJ1-2; TRBD1 agrees at 8 bases. Germline-derived CDR1 and CDR2 are SGHDT and YYEEEE. Trimming removed 1 base from V and 5 bases from J; junction bases left unmatched: 13. CDR3 length equals 17 residues. The CDR3 is CASSLFPGTGLWYGYTF. The CDR3 region has the DNA TGTGCCAGCAGCTTGTTCCCAGGGACAGGACTTTGGTATGGCTACACCTTC.

The gene calls are TRBV14 and TRBJ2-5; weak D call: TRBD2 (5 bases). CDR1 and CDR2 from the germline V gene are SGHDN and FVKESK. V lost 4 bases, J lost 9 bases, and 18 bases lay in between. The CDR3 has 14 amino acids. For the CDR3, the DNA is TGTGCCAGCAGCCGAGGACCAGACACTAGGCCCCAGTACTTC. Translation gives CASSRGPDTRPQYF.

The rearrangement joins TRBV14 to TRBJ2-7, with TRBD2 matching 11 bases. After removal of 0 bases from V and 2 bases from J, the junction contained 3 bases not matched to a gene. CDR3 length: 16 residues. The germline V gene has CDR1 SGHDN and CDR2 FVKESK. The CDR3 here is CASSQDTSGGPYEQYF. The CDR3 bases are TGTGCCAGCAGCCAAGATACTAGCGGGGGACCCTACGAGCAGTACTTC.

This chain links TRBV29-1 with TRBJ1-1, with TRBD1 matching 7 bases. This CDR3 has 17 residues. V lost 2 bases, J lost 0 bases, and 12 bases stayed unmatched. CDR1 is SQVTM, CDR2 ANQGSEA, per germline. The CDR3 DNA is TGCAGCGTTGAATCCCCCCTTTACAGGGGAATGAACACTGAAGCTTTCTTT. The encoded protein is CSVESPLYRGMNTEAFF. Looking up the rest from reference TRBV29-1 and TRBJ1-1 gives the full variable domain: SAVISQKPSRDICQRGTSLTIQCQVDSQVTMMFWYRQQPGQSLTLIATANQGSEATYESGFVIDKFPISRPNLTFSTLTVSNMSPEDSSIYLCSVESPLYRGMNTEAFFGQGTRLTVV.

The chain has TRBV5-1 and TRBJ2-7; TRBD2 matches 11 bases. Germline V CDR1 and CDR2: SGHRS, YFSETQ. V lost 3 bases to trimming and J lost 2 bases; unmatched junction nucleotides: 4. The CDR3 contains 15 residues. Here the CDR3 DNA reads TGCGCCAGCAGCTCCGGGACTAGCGGACCCTACGAGCAGTACTTC. It yields the protein CASSSGTSGPYEQYF. Based on the CDR3 plus reference TRBV5-1 and TRBJ2-7, the full variable domain is KAGVTQTPRYLIKTRGQQVTLSCSPISGHRSVSWYQQTPGQGLQFLFEYFSETQRNKGNFPGRFSGRQFSNSRSEMNVSTLELGDSALYLCASSSGTSGPYEQYFGPGTRLTVT.

The rearrangement uses TRBV7-2 and TRBJ2-5; TRBD2 matches at 7 bases. CDR1 SGHTA and CDR2 FQGNSA come from the germline V gene. Trimming cost V 2 bases and J 5 bases; bases outside gene matches: 8. The CDR3 loop spans 15 amino acids. The CDR3, as DNA: TGTGCCAGCAGCTTAATATTGGGGGGGTGGGAGACCCAGTACTTC. It translates to CASSLILGGWETQYF.

CDR3 sequence: CASGDLGDTQYF. The CDR3, as DNA: TGCGCCAGCGGGGACTTGGGAGATACGCAGTATTTT. V usage is TRBV5-1 and J usage is TRBJ2-3; TRBD2 is a possible D gene (6 bases). Trimming stripped 7 bases from V and 5 bases from J, with 11 bases between. The CDR3 contains 12 residues. From germline, CDR1 is SGHRS and CDR2 YFSETQ.

The V call is TRBV18, the J call TRBJ2-7, with D perhaps matching TRBD1 (5 bases). Per the germline V gene, CDR1 is KGHSH and CDR2 is LQKENI. The V gene lost 2 bases and the J gene lost 3 bases, with 11 bases spanning the gap. The CDR3 loop spans 14 amino acids. The CDR3 loop is CASSPGRDRYEQYF. The CDR3 nucleotides are TGTGCCAGCTCACCAGGCAGGGATCGCTACGAGCAGTACTTC.